This TCR beta chain was sequenced during a study of blood T cell repertoires in COVID-19. There are 13 residues in the CDR3. Trimming took 1 base from V and 6 from J, leaving 8 bases between them. Germline V gives CDR1 LGHDT, CDR2 YNNKEL (reference sequence). Produced via immunoSEQ multiplex PCR; TCRdb's table is partial and in-frame only. The data show about 110,000 clones, 76% seen once. Material: peripheral blood. The chain uses TRBV3-1 (or the pseudogene TRBV3-2) and TRBJ2-3; D call uncertain. This receptor was obtained from an elderly woman with acute or convalescent COVID-19. Here the CDR3 DNA reads TGTGCCAGCAGCCAAGTCCTCTCGGATACGCAGTATTTT. Translation gives CASSQVLSDTQYF.